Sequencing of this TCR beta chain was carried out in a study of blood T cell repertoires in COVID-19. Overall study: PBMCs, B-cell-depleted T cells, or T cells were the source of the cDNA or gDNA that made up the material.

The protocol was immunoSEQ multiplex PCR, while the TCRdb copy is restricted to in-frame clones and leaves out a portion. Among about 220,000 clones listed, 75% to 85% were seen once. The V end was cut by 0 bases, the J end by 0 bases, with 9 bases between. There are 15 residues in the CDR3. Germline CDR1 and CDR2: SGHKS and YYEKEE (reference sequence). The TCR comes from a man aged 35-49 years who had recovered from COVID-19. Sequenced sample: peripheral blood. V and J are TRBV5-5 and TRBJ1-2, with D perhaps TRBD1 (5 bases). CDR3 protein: CASSLDRLSNYGYTF. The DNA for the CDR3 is TGTGCCAGCAGCTTGGACAGGCTTTCTAACTATGGCTACACCTTC.